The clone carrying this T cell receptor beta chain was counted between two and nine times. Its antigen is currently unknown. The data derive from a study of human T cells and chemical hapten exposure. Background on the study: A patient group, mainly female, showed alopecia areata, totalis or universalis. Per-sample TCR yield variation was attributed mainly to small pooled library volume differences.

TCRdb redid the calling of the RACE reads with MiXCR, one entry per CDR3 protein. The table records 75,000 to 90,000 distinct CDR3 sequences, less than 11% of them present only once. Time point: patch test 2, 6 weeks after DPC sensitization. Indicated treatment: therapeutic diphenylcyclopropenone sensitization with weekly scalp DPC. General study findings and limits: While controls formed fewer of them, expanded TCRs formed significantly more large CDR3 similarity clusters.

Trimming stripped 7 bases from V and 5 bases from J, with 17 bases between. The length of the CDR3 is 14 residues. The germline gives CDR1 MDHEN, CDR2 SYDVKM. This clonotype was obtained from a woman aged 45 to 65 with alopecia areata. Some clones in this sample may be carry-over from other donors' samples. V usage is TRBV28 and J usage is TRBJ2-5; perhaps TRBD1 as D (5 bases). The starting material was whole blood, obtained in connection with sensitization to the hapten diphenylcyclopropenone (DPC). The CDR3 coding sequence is TGTGCCAGCACCATGACCGTTCCAGGGGAGACCCAGTACTTC. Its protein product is CASTMTVPGETQYF.